This is a list of T cell receptor beta chains from one sample in a study of long-term antiretroviral therapy in people with HIV. The assay was immunoSEQ multiplex PCR, and TCRdb's table has in-frame clones only and misses some. Counted here are 9,500 to 15,000 clones, around 80% occurring once; the ten biggest clones make up 15% to 20%. Sequenced here: unsorted PBMCs, sampled 8 to 8.5 years after starting antiretroviral therapy. The receptors stem from a man in his fifties with HIV. CDR3s leave out the opening cysteine and the closing phenylalanine or tryptophan.

>TRBJ2-7|TRBV6-1
ASSDSGTDYEQY
>TRBJ1-2|TRBV9
ASSPMSGWDGYT
>TRBJ1-5|TRBV6-6
ASSYDSKQPQH
>TRBJ1-5|TRBV19
ASSIGESNQPQH
>TRBJ2-3|TRBV7-3
ASSQAGDSTDTQY
>TRBJ2-7|TRBV6-1
AVGTGGRNEQY
>TRBJ2-3|TRBV9
ASSVEGGATSTDTQY
>TRBJ1-2|TRBV6-1
ASSEITVETGYT
>TRBJ2-7|TRBV2
ATRRDMGHEQY
>TRBJ1-2|TRBV6-5
ASSAHEAYGYT
>TRBJ1-1|TRBV11-2
ASRPQGPTEAF
>TRBJ2-1|TRBV5-1
ASSLEQLYNEQF
>TRBJ2-7|TRBV5-1
ASSLGGFESYEQY
>TRBJ1-2|TRBV6-1
ASSDAIPGTPKNYGYT
>TRBJ2-1|TRBV5-4
ASSLSDNEQF
>TRBJ2-2|TRBV13
ASSYGTELTGELF
>TRBJ1-2|TRBV4-2
ASSQEGAALDYT
>TRBJ2-7|TRBV14
ASSQDEALPYEQY
>TRBJ2-2|TRBV5-6
ASGPGYFNTGELF
>TRBJ2-7|TRBV2
ASNRARVYEQY
>TRBJ2-2|TRBV11-1
ASSTGTSNTGELF
>TRBJ2-1|TRBV29-1
SVQGLAGGHYNEQF
>TRBJ2-3|TRBV2
ASRGSRDGTDTQY
>TRBJ1-2|TRBV5-6
ASSFRDSYGYT
>TRBJ1-2|TRBV30
AWSDMGYYGYT
>TRBJ1-5|TRBV4-1
ASSQVEQGHQPQH
>TRBJ2-7|TRBV27
ASSRSTSYEQY
>TRBJ2-5|TRBV4-1
ASSQAPVQETQY
>TRBJ2-1|TRBV19
ASGQGAYNEQF
>TRBJ2-3|TRBV4-2
ASSQDGGSTDTQY
>TRBJ2-3|TRBV4-2
ASSLLLAGGEDTQY
>TRBJ1-1|TRBV5-6
ASSGVRGDLNTEAF
>TRBJ1-1|TRBV4-2
ASSQGGLNTEAF
>TRBJ1-4|TRBV30
ASSGQQNEKLF
>TRBJ1-3|TRBV9
ASSVTGGTDTIY
>TRBJ2-3|TRBV30
AWSHLGVLTPTDTQY
>TRBJ2-5|TRBV11-1
ASSSTGTVQVETQY
>TRBJ1-2|TRBV6-1
ASSDSLYGYT
>TRBJ1-4|TRBV19
ASSMDGSTNEKLF
>TRBJ2-3|TRBV19
ASSLGQGGTDTQY
>TRBJ2-7|TRBV27
ASSLSGGPYEQY
>TRBJ2-1|TRBV19
ASSPRGMDEQF
>TRBJ1-2|TRBV30
AWNYGRGVYGYT
>TRBJ2-1|TRBV6-6
ASSWDRGPGNEQF
>TRBJ2-7|TRBV4-1
ASSQLGGTYEQY
>TRBJ2-2|TRBV5-1
ASSLELTGELF
>TRBJ1-1|TRBV30
AWSPGIMNTEAF
>TRBJ2-2|TRBV7-8
ASSDRRLPGGELF
>TRBJ2-1|TRBV4-1
ASSSGNEQF